What follows describes a single T cell receptor beta chain. A history of autoimmune disease or systemic immunosuppression excluded patients. Baseline, cycle 4 day 1, and cycle 7 day 1 were the blood sampling points. Measured with immunoSEQ multiplex PCR; TCRdb has only the in-frame clones, and not every one. The table lists 50,000 to 75,000 clones, under 95% of them singletons, with roughly 5.5% in the top ten. The data were taken from a study of OX40 agonist ivuxolimab in advanced cancers. Study in general: At 82.7% male, the cohort had a mean age of 60 years, ranging from about 20 to 79. In three patients, partial responses were observed, one with hepatocellular carcinoma and two with cutaneous melanoma.

The V gene's germline CDR1 is MNHNS and CDR2 SASEGT. The CDR3 extends over 12 amino acids. V was pared by 2 bases and J by 9 bases, with 5 bases between. The chain carries TRBV6-1 and TRBJ1-6, with D unclear. Sequencing used CD4+ or CD8+ T cells sorted from blood, obtained in a trial of the OX40 agonist ivuxolimab. This clonotype was sampled from an adult with an advanced solid tumor such as melanoma, head and neck, liver or kidney cancer. The CDR3 DNA is TGTGCCAGCAGTGAACGGGTTTCACCCCTCCACTTT. It translates to CASSERVSPLHF.